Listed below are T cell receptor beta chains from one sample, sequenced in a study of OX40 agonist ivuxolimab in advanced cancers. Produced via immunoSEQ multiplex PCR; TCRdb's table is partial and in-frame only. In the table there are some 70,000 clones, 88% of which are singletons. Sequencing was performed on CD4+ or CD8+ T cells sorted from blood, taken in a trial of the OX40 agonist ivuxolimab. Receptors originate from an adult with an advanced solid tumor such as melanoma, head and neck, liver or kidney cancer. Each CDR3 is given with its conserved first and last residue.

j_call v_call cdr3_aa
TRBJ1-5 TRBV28 CASSPGQLSAQHF
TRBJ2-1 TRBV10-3 CAISESGSGRFF
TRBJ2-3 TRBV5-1 CASSLGTSEFTDTQYF
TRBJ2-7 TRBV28 CASSSPSYSQEIGRWYEQYF
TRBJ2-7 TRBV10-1 CASSAGTGRIEQYF
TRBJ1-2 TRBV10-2 CASRDTGANYGYTF
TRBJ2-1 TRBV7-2 CASSLWAVSEQFF
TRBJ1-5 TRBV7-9 CASSLAGGQGNQPQHF
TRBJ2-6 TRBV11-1 CASSLGLLSSGANVLTF
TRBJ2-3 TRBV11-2 CASSAIPDTQYF
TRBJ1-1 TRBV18 CASSPGGSNTEAFF
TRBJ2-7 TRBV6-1 CASTERGTRGLEQYF
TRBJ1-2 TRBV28 CASNTQGGYGYTF
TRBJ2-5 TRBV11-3 CASSLDSTYQETQYF
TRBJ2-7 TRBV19 CASSIDGGGRNYEQYF
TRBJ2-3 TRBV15 CATSREWPDTQYF
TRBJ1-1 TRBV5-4 CASSLDRNTEAFF
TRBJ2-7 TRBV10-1 CASSKGQVPYEQYF
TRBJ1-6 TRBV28 CASYPSTGAYSPLHF
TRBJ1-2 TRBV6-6 CASSSETGNYGYTF
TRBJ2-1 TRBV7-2 CASSLTRDGHNEQFF
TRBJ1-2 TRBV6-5 CASSSRGLGYTF
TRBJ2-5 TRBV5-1 CASSFEVQETQYF
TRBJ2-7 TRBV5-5 CASTPRASYEQYF
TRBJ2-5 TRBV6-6 CASRKGQGRGQETQYF
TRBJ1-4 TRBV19 CASRRRGEEKLFF
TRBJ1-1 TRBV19 CASSISVFPEAFF
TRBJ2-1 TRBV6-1 CASSERGTSRSYNEQFF
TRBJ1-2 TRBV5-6 CASSLGGGSYGYTF
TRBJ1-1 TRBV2 CASSVRGGWTEAFF
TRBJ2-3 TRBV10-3 CAINSGSRTDTQYF
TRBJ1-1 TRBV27 CASMWGGWNTEAFF
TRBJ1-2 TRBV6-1 CASSEGWSYGYTF
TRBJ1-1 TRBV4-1 CASRRQTNTEAFF
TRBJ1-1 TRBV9 CASSVGSSGTAEAFF
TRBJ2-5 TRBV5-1 CASSLNSQETQYF